This passage covers 20 T cell receptor beta chains from one sample sequenced in a study of cytomegalovirus exposure and HLA in healthy donors. Assay: immunoSEQ multiplex PCR; the TCRdb copy retains only in-frame clones and omits some. The table shows 150,000 to 200,000 clones, with about nine tenths occurring only once. Sequenced: PBMCs. These receptors originate from a woman under 40 in good health and CMV-seronegative.

The genes are TRBV5-1 and TRBJ2-7; D may be TRBD2 (6 bases). The CDR3 consists of 13 residues. Trimming left V 3 bases short and J 9 bases short, with 16 bases between. Germline CDR1 and CDR2: SGHRS and YFSETQ. The CDR3 region has the DNA TGCGCCAGCAGCTCAGCACGGGGGTCGGTGCAGTACTTC. It encodes CASSSARGSVQYF.

The gene calls are TRBV28 and TRBJ1-2; TRBD1 aligns across 8 bases. Germline V gene sequence: CDR1 MDHEN, CDR2 SYDVKM. The CDR3 has 13 residues. Trimming cost V 5 bases and J 5 bases; bases outside gene matches: 4. The CDR3 loop is CASSPRTGYGYTF. CDR3 DNA: TGTGCCAGCAGTCCGAGGACAGGGTATGGCTACACCTTC.

The chain couples TRBV5-1 to TRBJ1-1; perhaps TRBD1 as D (5 bases). The CDR3 has 14 residues. CDR1 SGHRS and CDR2 YFSETQ come from the germline V gene. Deletions cut 6 bases from V and 4 bases from J, with 16 bases between. The CDR3 DNA reads as TGCGCCAGCAACCCACCAACAGGTATCACTGAAGCTTTCTTT. Amino acid sequence: CASNPPTGITEAFF.

Note on this clone: The junction differs from germline at one of its ends, possibly a read error. J is TRBJ1-2 and V is TRBV5-6; no firm D call. CDR1 is SGHDT, CDR2 YYEEEE, per germline. The CDR3 loop spans 13 amino acids. Here the CDR3 DNA reads TGTGCCAGCACCTTGGTAACGGGATATGGCTACACCTTC. Translating gives CASTLVTGYGYTF. Drawing the rest from reference TRBV5-6 and TRBJ1-2, the complete variable domain is DAGVTQSPTHLIKTRGQQVTLRCSPKSGHDTVSWYQQALGQGPQFIFQYYEEEERQRGNFPDRFSGHQFPNYSSELNVNALLLGDSALYLCASTLVTGYGYTFGSGTRLTVV.

This clone has only a few counts. V is TRBV11-1 and J is TRBJ2-2; D gene ambiguous. The ends were cut back, 3 bases at V and 5 bases at J, with 7 bases in the middle. This CDR3 spans 13 amino acids. Germline loops: CDR1 SGHAT, CDR2 FQDESV (reference sequence). The chain's CDR3 is CASSFRATGELFF. DNA of the CDR3: TGTGCCAGCAGCTTTAGGGCTACCGGGGAGCTGTTTTTT.

This chain connects TRBV30 to TRBJ2-2; D is ambiguous. There are 11 residues in the CDR3. Deletions cut 6 bases from V and 1 base from J, with 3 bases between. Per the germline V gene, CDR1 is GTSNPN and CDR2 is SVGIG (reference sequence). The CDR3 nucleotides read TGTGCCTGCCGGAACACCGGGGAGCTGTTTTTT. Encoded protein: CACRNTGELFF.

This rearrangement joins TRBV15 to TRBJ2-2; 10 positions agree with TRBD2. With 0 bases clipped from V and 1 base from J, the junction kept 5 bases outside the gene matches. CDR1 and CDR2 from the germline V gene are LNHNV and YYDKDF (reference sequence). The CDR3 length is 18 residues. For the CDR3, the DNA is TGTGCCACCAGCAGAGATTCTCCTAGCGGGGGGAACACCGGGGAGCTGTTTTTT. It codes for CATSRDSPSGGNTGELFF. The full variable domain, rest sourced from reference TRBV15 and TRBJ2-2, is DAMVIQNPRYQVTQFGKPVTLSCSQTLNHNVMYWYQQKSSQAPKLLFHYYDKDFNNEADTPDNFQSRRPNTSFCFLDIRSPGLGDTAMYLCATSRDSPSGGNTGELFFGEGSRLTVL.

The CDR3 here is CASSIVLAGYRFF. The CDR3 coding sequence is TGTGCCAGTAGTATAGTTCTAGCGGGATATCGGTTCTTC. V gene TRBV19 combines with J gene TRBJ2-1; the match to TRBD2 covers 9 bases. Germline V gene lookup returns CDR1 LNHDA and CDR2 SQIVND (reference sequence). V gave up 1 base and J gave up 15 bases; unmatched junction bases: 7. The CDR3 length is 13 residues.

J is TRBJ1-4 and V is TRBV10-3, with D perhaps matching TRBD1 (6 bases). This CDR3 has 14 residues. V lost 10 bases and J 0 bases, leaving 12 bases between the germline ends. Germline loops: CDR1 ENHRY, CDR2 SYGVKD. CDR3 bases: TGTGCCACAGGACAGACAACAACTAATGAAAAACTGTTTTTT. Translating it yields CATGQTTTNEKLFF.

This chain connects TRBV6-5 to TRBJ2-3; D possibly corresponds to TRBD2 (6 bases). Germline-derived CDR1 and CDR2 are MNHEY and SVGAGI. The CDR3 runs to 15 residues. V was trimmed by 6 bases and J by 2 bases, leaving 15 bases between them. CDR3 coding DNA: TGTGCCAGCAGCCCACGGGGGTCTTACACAGATACGCAGTATTTT. Residues: CASSPRGSYTDTQYF.

The chain employs TRBV15 and TRBJ2-1; no definite D call. Trimming shortened V by 1 base and J by 0 bases, and 10 bases separated the two germline ends. Germline CDR1 LNHNV, CDR2 YYDKDF (reference sequence). CDR3 size: 16 residues. The CDR3, as DNA: TGTGCCACCAGCAGAGGGCCCGACCGCTCCTACAATGAGCAGTTCTTC. Its translation is CATSRGPDRSYNEQFF.

V gene TRBV6-5 combines with J gene TRBJ1-2; no clear D gene. Trimming removed 5 bases at V and 7 bases at J, with 11 bases between. The CDR3 runs 12 residues. The germline V gene has CDR1 MNHEY and CDR2 SVGAGI. The CDR3 reads CASSPGLAGYTF. In DNA form, the CDR3 reads TGTGCCAGCAGTCCAGGACTGGCTGGCTACACCTTC.

In this sample, this clone turned up once. V gene TRBV27 combines with J gene TRBJ2-7; D gene ambiguous. This CDR3 contains 15 residues. V lost 3 bases and J lost 2, with 14 bases in between. Germline V gives CDR1 MNHEY, CDR2 SMNVEV (reference sequence). The CDR3 region is CASSLGGPAAYEQYF. The CDR3 bases are TGTGCCAGCAGTTTGGGCGGTCCAGCAGCCTACGAGCAGTACTTC.

The CDR3: CSVVGRTRNTEAFF. In DNA, the CDR3 is TGCAGCGTCGTTGGACGTACTAGGAACACTGAAGCTTTCTTT. The gene calls are TRBV29-1 and TRBJ1-1; no definite D call. The CDR3 is made up of 14 amino acids. From germline, CDR1 is SQVTM and CDR2 ANQGSEA. Trimming cost V 6 bases and J 1 base, with 15 bases left between them.

The V and J genes are TRBV10-3 and TRBJ2-1; 8 positions match TRBD2. This CDR3 spans 17 amino acids. V shed 0 bases, J shed 7 bases, and the junction held 11 bases outside the gene matches. The germline CDR1 and CDR2 sequences are ENHRY and SYGVKD. The CDR3 nucleotides are TGTGCCATCAGTGAGTCGAGCCCGGGGGGGCCCGGGAATGAGCAGTTCTTC. It codes for CAISESSPGGPGNEQFF.

The V gene is TRBV11-3, the J gene TRBJ2-5, with 7 bases aligning to TRBD1. The germline gives CDR1 SGHNT, CDR2 YENEEA. This CDR3 region has 13 residues. Unmatched junction bases numbered 4, after V lost 5 bases and J lost 4 bases. The CDR3 spells CASSLQGLETQYF. The DNA of the CDR3 is TGTGCCAGCAGCCTACAGGGGTTAGAGACCCAGTACTTC.

This chain links TRBV14 with TRBJ1-2; no firm D call. The CDR3 runs to 12 residues. Deletions cut 1 base from V and 3 bases from J, with 3 bases between. The germline V gene has CDR1 SGHDN and CDR2 FVKESK. DNA for the CDR3: TGTGCCAGCAGCCAAGGTTACTATGGCTACACCTTC. Protein sequence: CASSQGYYGYTF.

The V and J genes are TRBV6-5 and TRBJ1-1; no firm D call. With 1 base removed from V and 6 bases from J, the gap between germline ends came to 12 bases. Per the germline V gene, CDR1 is MNHEY and CDR2 is SVGAGI. The CDR3 is made up of 14 amino acids. The CDR3 region is CASSYFPAVPEAFF. CDR3 in DNA: TGTGCCAGCAGTTACTTCCCCGCCGTGCCTGAAGCTTTCTTT.

The V gene is TRBV7-8, the J gene TRBJ1-1; D possibly corresponds to TRBD1 (6 bases). The CDR3 extends over 16 amino acids. V shed 5 bases and J shed 0 bases, with 16 bases lying between them. The germline V gene has CDR1 SGHVS and CDR2 FQNEAQ. This CDR3 is CASSPHQGRVNTEAFF. For the CDR3, the DNA is TGTGCCAGCAGCCCCCACCAGGGGCGCGTGAACACTGAAGCTTTCTTT.

This chain links TRBV27 with TRBJ2-2; D may be TRBD2 (5 bases). The CDR3 length is 13 residues. The germline V gene encodes CDR1 MNHEY and CDR2 SMNVEV (reference sequence). The V end was cut by 0 bases, the J end by 7 bases, with 6 bases between. The CDR3 DNA is TGTGCCAGCAGTTTATCCGGGGACGGGGAGCTGTTTTTT. Its translation: CASSLSGDGELFF.